This T cell receptor (beta chain) was identified during a study of identical twins. Study-level results: In zero-insertion analyses, partial confounding could arise from invariant MAIT and iNKT cells. Within monozygotic twins, out-of-frame TCR alpha sharing was underestimated by the models.

This clonotype has more than one count but fewer than ten. The antigen remains unidentified. Among all donors, each was a healthy Caucasian. CDR1 is SEHNR and CDR2 is FQNEAQ in the germline V gene (reference sequence). The CDR3 totals 14 residues. V was trimmed by 0 bases and J by 7 bases, leaving 9 bases between them. A universal primer site was created by template switching, with the cDNA bearing unique molecular identifiers. TCRdb itself ran the 5' RACE reads through MiXCR, one entry per CDR3 protein. The data contain some 1,600,000 distinct CDR3 sequences, around a third of them singletons. This receptor was taken from a newborn girl in good health. The sequencing sample was made of cord blood. The chain carries TRBV7-9 and TRBJ1-4, with D unclear. CDR3 protein: CASSLAPSGEKLFF. In nucleotides, the CDR3 is TGTGCCAGCAGCTTAGCACCGTCAGGTGAAAAACTGTTTTTT.